This paragraph covers one T cell receptor beta chain sequence. Germline-derived CDR1 and CDR2 are MNHEY and SVGAGI. Trimming cost V 5 bases and J 5 bases, with 10 bases left between them. This CDR3 comprises 13 residues. These data originate in a study of shared clonotypes between healthy human individuals. Assay: immunoSEQ multiplex PCR; the TCRdb copy retains only in-frame clones and omits some. The sample holds fewer than 550,000 clones; over 60% are singletons and the top ten take approximately 12%. Genomic DNA of unsorted samples came from tens of millions of PBMCs. Sequenced: PBMCs. This sequence was found in a woman in her forties in good health. Some clones in this sample may be carry-over from other donors' samples. The J gene is TRBJ2-1, the V gene TRBV6-5; tentative D call: TRBD2 (5 bases). The CDR3 DNA reads TGTGCCAGCAGTAAAGCGGAAAACAATGAGCAGTTCTTC. It codes for CASSKAENNEQFF.